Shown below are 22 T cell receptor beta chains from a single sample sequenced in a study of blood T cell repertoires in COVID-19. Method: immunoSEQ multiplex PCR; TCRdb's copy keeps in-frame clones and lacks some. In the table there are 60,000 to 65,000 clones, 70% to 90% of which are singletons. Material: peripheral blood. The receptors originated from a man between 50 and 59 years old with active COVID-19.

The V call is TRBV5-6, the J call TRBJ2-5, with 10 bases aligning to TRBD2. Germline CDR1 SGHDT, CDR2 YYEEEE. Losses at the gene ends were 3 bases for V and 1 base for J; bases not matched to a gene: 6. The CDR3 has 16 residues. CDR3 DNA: TGTGCCAGCAGCTCTCTAGCGGGGGACCCCCAAGAGACCCAGTACTTC. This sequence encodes CASSSLAGDPQETQYF.

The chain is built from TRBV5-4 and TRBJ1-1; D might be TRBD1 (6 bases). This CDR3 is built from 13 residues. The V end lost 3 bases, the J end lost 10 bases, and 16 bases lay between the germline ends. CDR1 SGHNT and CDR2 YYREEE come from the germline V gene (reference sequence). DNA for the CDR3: TGTGCCAGCAGCTACGACAGGAATGAGGGAGCTTTCTTT. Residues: CASSYDRNEGAFF.

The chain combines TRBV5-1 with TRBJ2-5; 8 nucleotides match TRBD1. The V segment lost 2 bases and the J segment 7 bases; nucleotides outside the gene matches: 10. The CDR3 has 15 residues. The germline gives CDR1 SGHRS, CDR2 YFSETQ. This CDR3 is CASSFSLDRVATQYF. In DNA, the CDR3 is TGCGCCAGCAGCTTCTCCTTGGACAGGGTAGCGACCCAGTACTTC.

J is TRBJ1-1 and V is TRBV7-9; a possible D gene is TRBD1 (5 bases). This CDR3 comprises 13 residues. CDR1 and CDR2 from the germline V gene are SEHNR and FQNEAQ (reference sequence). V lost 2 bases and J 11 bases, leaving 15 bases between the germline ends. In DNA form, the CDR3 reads TGTGCCAGCAGCTTAAATGCAGGGACTATGGCTTTCTTT. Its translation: CASSLNAGTMAFF.

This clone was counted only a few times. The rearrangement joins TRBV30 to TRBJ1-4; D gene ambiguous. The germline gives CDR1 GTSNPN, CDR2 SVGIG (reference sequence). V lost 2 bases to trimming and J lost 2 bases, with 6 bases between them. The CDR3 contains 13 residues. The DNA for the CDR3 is TGTGCCTGGAGTTTTATGACTAATGAAAAACTGTTTTTT. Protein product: CAWSFMTNEKLFF.

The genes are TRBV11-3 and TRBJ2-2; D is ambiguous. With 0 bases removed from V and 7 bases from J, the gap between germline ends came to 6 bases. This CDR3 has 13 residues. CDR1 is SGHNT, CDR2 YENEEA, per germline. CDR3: CASSLDQFGELFF. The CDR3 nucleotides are TGTGCCAGCAGCTTAGATCAGTTCGGGGAGCTGTTTTTT.

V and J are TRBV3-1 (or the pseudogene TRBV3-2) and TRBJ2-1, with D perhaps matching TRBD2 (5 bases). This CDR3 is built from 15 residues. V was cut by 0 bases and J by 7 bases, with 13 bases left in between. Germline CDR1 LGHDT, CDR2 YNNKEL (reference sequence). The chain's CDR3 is CASSQEGRRGNEQFF. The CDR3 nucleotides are TGTGCCAGCAGCCAAGAAGGTAGGCGAGGGAATGAGCAGTTCTTC.

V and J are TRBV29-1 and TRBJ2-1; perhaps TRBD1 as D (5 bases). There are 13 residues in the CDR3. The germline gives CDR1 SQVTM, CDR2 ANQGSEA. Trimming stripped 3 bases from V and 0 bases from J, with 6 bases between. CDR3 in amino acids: CSVETDSYNEQFF. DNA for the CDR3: TGCAGCGTTGAGACAGACTCCTACAATGAGCAGTTCTTC.

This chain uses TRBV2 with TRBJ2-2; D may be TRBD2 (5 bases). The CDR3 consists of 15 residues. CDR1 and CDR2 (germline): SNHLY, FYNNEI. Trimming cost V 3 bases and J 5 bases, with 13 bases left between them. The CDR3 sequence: CASSESGFGTGELFF. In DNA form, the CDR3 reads TGTGCCAGCAGTGAGAGCGGCTTTGGTACCGGGGAGCTGTTTTTT.

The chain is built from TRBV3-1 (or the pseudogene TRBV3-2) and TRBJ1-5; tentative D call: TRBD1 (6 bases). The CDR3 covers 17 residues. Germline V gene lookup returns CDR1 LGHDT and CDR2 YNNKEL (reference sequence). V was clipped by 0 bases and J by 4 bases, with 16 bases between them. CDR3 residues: CASSQEGGAIRNQPQHF. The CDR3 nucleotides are TGTGCCAGCAGCCAAGAGGGGGGGGCCATTAGGAATCAGCCCCAGCATTTT.

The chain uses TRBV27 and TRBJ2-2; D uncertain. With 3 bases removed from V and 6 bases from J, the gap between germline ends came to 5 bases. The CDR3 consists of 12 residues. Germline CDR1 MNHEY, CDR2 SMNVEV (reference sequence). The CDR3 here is CASSFSAGELFF. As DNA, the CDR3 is TGTGCCAGCAGTTTCTCAGCCGGGGAGCTGTTTTTT.

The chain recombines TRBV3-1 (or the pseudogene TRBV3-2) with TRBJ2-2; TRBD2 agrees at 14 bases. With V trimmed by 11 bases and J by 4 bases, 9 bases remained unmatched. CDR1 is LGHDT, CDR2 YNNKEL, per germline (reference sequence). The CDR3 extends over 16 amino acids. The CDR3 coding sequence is TGTGCCGCGGGACTCGGACTAGCGGGGGGCACCGGGGAGCTGTTTTTT. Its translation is CAAGLGLAGGTGELFF.

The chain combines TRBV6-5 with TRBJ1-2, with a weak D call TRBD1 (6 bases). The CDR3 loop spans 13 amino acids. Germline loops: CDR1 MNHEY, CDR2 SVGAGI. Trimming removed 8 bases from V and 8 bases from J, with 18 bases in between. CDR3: CASLGGMGRGYTF. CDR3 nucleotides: TGTGCCAGCCTAGGGGGAATGGGACGAGGCTACACCTTC.

The CDR3 DNA follows: TGTGCCAGTAGCCTATCACTGCCAACCCATCAGCCCCAGCATTTT. Protein sequence: CASSLSLPTHQPQHF. V usage is TRBV19 and J usage is TRBJ1-5; D not resolved. CDR3 length equals 15 residues. CDR1 LNHDA and CDR2 SQIVND come from the germline V gene (reference sequence). Deletions cut 6 bases from V and 5 bases from J, with 17 bases between.

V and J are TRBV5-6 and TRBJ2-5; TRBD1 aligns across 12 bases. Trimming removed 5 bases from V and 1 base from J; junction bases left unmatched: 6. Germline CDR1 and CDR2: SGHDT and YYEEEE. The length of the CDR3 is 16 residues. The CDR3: CASRWGTGGFQETQYF. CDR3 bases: TGTGCCAGCAGGTGGGGGACAGGGGGCTTCCAAGAGACCCAGTACTTC.

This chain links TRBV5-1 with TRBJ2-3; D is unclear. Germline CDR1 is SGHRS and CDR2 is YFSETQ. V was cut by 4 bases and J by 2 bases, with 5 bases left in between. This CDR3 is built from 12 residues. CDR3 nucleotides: TGCGCCAGCAGCCTTTCCACAGATACGCAGTATTTT. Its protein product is CASSLSTDTQYF.

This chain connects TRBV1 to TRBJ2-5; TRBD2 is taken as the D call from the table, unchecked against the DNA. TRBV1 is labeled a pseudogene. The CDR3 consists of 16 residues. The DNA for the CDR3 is TGCACCAGCAGCCAAGTGATTGCGGGGGGTGGTGAGACCCAGTACTTC. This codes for CTSSQVIAGGGETQYF.

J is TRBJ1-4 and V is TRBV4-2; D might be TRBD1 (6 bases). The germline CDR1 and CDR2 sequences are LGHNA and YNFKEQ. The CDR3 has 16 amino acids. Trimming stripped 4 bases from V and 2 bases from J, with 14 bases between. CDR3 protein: CASSPGNQGTNEKLFF. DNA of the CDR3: TGTGCCAGCAGCCCGGGCAACCAGGGGACTAATGAAAAACTGTTTTTT.

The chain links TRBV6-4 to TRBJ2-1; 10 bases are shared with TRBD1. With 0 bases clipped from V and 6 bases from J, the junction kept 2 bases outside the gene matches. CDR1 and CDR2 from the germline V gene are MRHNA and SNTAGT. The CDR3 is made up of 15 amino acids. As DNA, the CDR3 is TGTGCCAGCAGTGACTCGGGACAGGGGCTCAATGAGCAGTTCTTC. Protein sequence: CASSDSGQGLNEQFF.

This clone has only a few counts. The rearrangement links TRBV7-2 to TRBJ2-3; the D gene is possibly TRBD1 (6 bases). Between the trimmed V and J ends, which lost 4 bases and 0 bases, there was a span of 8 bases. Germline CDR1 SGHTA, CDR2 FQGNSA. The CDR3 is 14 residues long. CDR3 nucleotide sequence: TGTGCCAGCAGCTCGGGACACAGCACAGATACGCAGTATTTT. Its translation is CASSSGHSTDTQYF.

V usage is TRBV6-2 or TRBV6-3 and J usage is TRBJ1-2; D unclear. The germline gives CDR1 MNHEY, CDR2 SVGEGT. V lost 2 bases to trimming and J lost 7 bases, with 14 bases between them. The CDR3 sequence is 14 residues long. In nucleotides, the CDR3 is TGTGCCAGCAGTTACGTGGCCGCCGGCGGTGGCTACACCTTC. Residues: CASSYVAAGGGYTF.

CDR3 DNA: TGTGCCAGCAGTTCTAAACAACAAACACTAGGGACCAAAAACATTCAGTACTTC. Translating gives CASSSKQQTLGTKNIQYF. This chain links TRBV28 with TRBJ2-4, with TRBD2 as a possible D gene (5 bases). Trimming cost V 4 bases and J 2 bases, with 21 bases left between them. This CDR3 region has 18 residues. Germline values: CDR1 MDHEN, CDR2 SYDVKM.